The 14 T cell receptor beta chains presented below share a single source sample, sequenced in a study of cytomegalovirus exposure and HLA in healthy donors. 60 Vbeta and 13 Jbeta primers were used in PCR. Sequenced by immunoSEQ multiplex PCR; TCRdb stores in-frame clones only, minus some. Found here are about 140,000 clones, approximately 86% of them singletons; the top ten hold 0.45% to 0.6%. Material: PBMCs. These receptors were taken from a middle-aged woman in good health and CMV-seronegative.

The chain couples TRBV4-1 to TRBJ1-5; D unclear. Germline V gene lookup returns CDR1 MGHRA and CDR2 YSYEKL. The ends were cut back, 4 bases at V and 4 bases at J, with 20 bases in the middle. The CDR3 is 17 residues long. The CDR3 spells CASSRGGLVRRNQPQHF. Here the CDR3 DNA reads TGCGCCAGCAGCCGAGGTGGATTAGTTCGGAGAAATCAGCCCCAGCATTTT.

The gene calls are TRBV14 and TRBJ2-1; 9 bases match TRBD2. This CDR3 is built from 15 residues. Germline trimming cut 6 bases from V and 9 bases from J; bases unmatched to any gene: 12. CDR1 and CDR2 (germline): SGHDN, FVKESK. DNA of the CDR3: TGTGCCAGCAGAATGGGACTAGCCCACCCTGCTGAGCAGTTCTTC. Its protein product is CASRMGLAHPAEQFF.

The rearrangement joins TRBV9 to TRBJ2-1, with a tentative D call TRBD2 (6 bases). CDR3 length: 14 amino acids. V lost 0 bases, J lost 9 bases, and 13 bases lay in between. Germline CDR1 SGDLS, CDR2 YYNGEE. Written as DNA, the CDR3 is TGTGCCAGCAGCGTAGTAGTGACTAGTGGTGAGCAGTTCTTC. This gives the protein CASSVVVTSGEQFF. The full variable domain, rest sourced from reference TRBV9 and TRBJ2-1, is DSGVTQTPKHLITATGQRVTLRCSPRSGDLSVYWYQQSLDQGLQFLIQYYNGEERAKGNILERFSAQQFPDLHSELNLSSLELGDSALYFCASSVVVTSGEQFFGPGTRLTVL.

V is TRBV7-9 and J is TRBJ2-3; TRBD2 agrees at 12 bases. V lost 2 bases to trimming and J lost 3 bases; unmatched junction nucleotides: 0. The length of the CDR3 is 15 residues. Per germline, CDR1 SEHNR and CDR2 FQNEAQ (reference sequence). The CDR3 nucleotides are TGTGCCAGCAGCTTACTAGCGGGAGGGACAGATACGCAGTATTTT. It codes for CASSLLAGGTDTQYF.

There are a few counts of this clone. This chain uses TRBV6-6 with TRBJ1-1; D remains ambiguous. The germline CDR1 and CDR2 sequences are MNHNY and SVGAGI (reference sequence). The CDR3 is made up of 14 amino acids. Trimming cost V 3 bases and J 4 bases, with 12 bases left between them. The chain's CDR3 is CASSYQATTTEAFF. Written as DNA, the CDR3 is TGTGCCAGCAGTTATCAAGCGACGACCACTGAAGCTTTCTTT.

The rearrangement uses TRBV5-6 and TRBJ2-7, with D hard to call. Trimming shortened V by 2 bases and J by 4 bases, and 4 bases separated the two germline ends. CDR3 length: 11 amino acids. CDR1 and CDR2 (germline): SGHDT, YYEEEE. CDR3 coding DNA: TGTGCCAGCAGCTTCTATTACGAGCAGTACTTC. It specifies CASSFYYEQYF. Full variable domain (remainder filled in from reference TRBV5-6 and TRBJ2-7): DAGVTQSPTHLIKTRGQQVTLRCSPKSGHDTVSWYQQALGQGPQFIFQYYEEEERQRGNFPDRFSGHQFPNYSSELNVNALLLGDSALYLCASSFYYEQYFGPGTRLTVT.

The chain combines TRBV6-6 with TRBJ2-2, with D unclear. Trimming left V 7 bases short and J 6 bases short, with 15 bases between. Germline V lookup: CDR1 MNHNY, CDR2 SVGAGI (reference sequence). The length of the CDR3 is 14 residues. The CDR3 bases are TGTGCCAGCACCACTGAGGTTTGGGCCGGGGAGCTGTTTTTT. Protein sequence: CASTTEVWAGELFF.

This rearrangement joins TRBV2 to TRBJ2-5; D gene uncertain. V shed 7 bases and J shed 2 bases, with 11 bases lying between them. This CDR3 has 13 amino acids. The germline V gene encodes CDR1 SNHLY and CDR2 FYNNEI. CDR3 nucleotide sequence: TGTGCCAGCACTGCGCTGGTTCAAGAGACCCAGTACTTC. This gives the protein CASTALVQETQYF. The full variable domain, rest sourced from reference TRBV2 and TRBJ2-5, is EPEVTQTPSHQVTQMGQEVILRCVPISNHLYFYWYRQILGQKVEFLVSFYNNEISEKSEIFDDQFSVERPDGSNFTLKIRSTKLEDSAMYFCASTALVQETQYFGPGTRLLVL.

In regard to this clone: Other nucleotide sequences in the sample specify the same CDR3. The chain recombines TRBV23-1 with TRBJ1-1; D may be TRBD1 (5 bases). TRBV23-1 is placed among ORFs of uncertain function. The CDR3 sequence is 16 residues long. V lost 4 bases, J lost 1 base, and 16 bases lay in between. The CDR3 nucleotides read TGCGCCAGCAGTCGCAACAAGGGGCAGCGGAACACTGAAGCTTTCTTT. Amino acids: CASSRNKGQRNTEAFF.

The rearrangement joins TRBV7-9 to TRBJ2-1; 9 nucleotides line up with TRBD2. This CDR3 region has 18 residues. V dropped 1 base and J dropped 0; count of bases not matched to a gene: 7. Looked up from germline, CDR1 is SEHNR and CDR2 is FQNEAQ (reference sequence). The CDR3 DNA reads TGTGCCAGCAGCTTAGAGGATAGCGGGAGTGTCTCCTACAATGAGCAGTTCTTC. Encoded protein: CASSLEDSGSVSYNEQFF.

This rearrangement joins TRBV5-1 to TRBJ2-2; a weak D match, TRBD2 (5 bases). Trimming stripped 3 bases from V and 4 bases from J, with 13 bases between. This CDR3 is built from 15 residues. Germline V gene lookup returns CDR1 SGHRS and CDR2 YFSETQ. CDR3 nucleotide sequence: TGCGCCAGCAGCTCCGCTAGCCTGTCCACCGGGGAGCTGTTTTTT. This codes for CASSSASLSTGELFF. Together with reference TRBV5-1 and TRBJ2-2, the CDR3 gives the full variable domain: KAGVTQTPRYLIKTRGQQVTLSCSPISGHRSVSWYQQTPGQGLQFLFEYFSETQRNKGNFPGRFSGRQFSNSRSEMNVSTLELGDSALYLCASSSASLSTGELFFGEGSRLTVL.

This chain joins TRBV28 and TRBJ2-7; maybe TRBD2 (6 bases). V was shortened by 6 bases and J by 2 bases, with 17 bases between the two germline ends. The CDR3 sequence is 15 residues long. CDR1 MDHEN and CDR2 SYDVKM come from the germline V gene. The CDR3 DNA sequence: TGTGCCAGCAGCGCCCATCTGGCGGGGCCCTACGAGCAGTACTTC. It codes for CASSAHLAGPYEQYF.

This clone was counted once. V and J are TRBV5-5 and TRBJ2-3; D remains unclear. Trimming shortened V by 2 bases and J by 3 bases, and 4 bases separated the two germline ends. Germline CDR1 SGHKS, CDR2 YYEKEE (reference sequence). CDR3 size: 12 residues. The CDR3 region has the DNA TGTGCCAGCAGCTTACAGACAGATACGCAGTATTTT. Protein: CASSLQTDTQYF.

This clone is a singleton in its sample. The genes are TRBV29-1 and TRBJ2-4; 12 bases line up with TRBD2. Trimming at V came to 6 bases and at J to 0 bases, leaving 12 bases not matched to a gene. The CDR3 is 18 residues long. Germline assignment: CDR1 SQVTM and CDR2 ANQGSEA. This chain's CDR3 is CSVRLAGAALLAKNIQYF. DNA for the CDR3: TGCAGCGTCCGACTAGCGGGAGCCGCCCTCCTAGCCAAAAACATTCAGTACTTC.